Each of the 2 T cell receptor beta chains below was sequenced from the same sample in a study of T-cell memory formation after mild COVID-19. MiXCR, run by TCRdb on the 5' RACE reads, gives a single entry per CDR3 protein. The data show about 340,000 distinct CDR3 sequences, with more than 15% seen just once and more than 20% held by the top ten. Sequenced material: PBMCs or a T cell subset sorted from them (not recorded which). The receptors here all came from a man aged 18 to 30 who had mild COVID-19 (a few samples of this study predate the infection). Cell type and time point are not known.

The J gene is TRBJ2-1, the V gene TRBV6-1, with 10 bases lining up with TRBD2. V trimming: 6 bases; J trimming: 9 bases; junction bases outside the gene matches: 8. The CDR3 has 14 residues. Germline V gene sequence: CDR1 MNHNS, CDR2 SASEGT. CDR3 residues: CASRSGGDSTEQFF. The CDR3 DNA sequence: TGTGCCAGCAGGAGCGGGGGGGACAGCACTGAGCAGTTCTTC.

The genes are TRBV5-5 and TRBJ2-3; TRBD2 matches 14 bases. CDR3 size: 16 residues. V lost 5 bases to trimming and J lost 11 bases; unmatched junction nucleotides: 13. The germline V gene has CDR1 SGHKS and CDR2 YYEKEE (reference sequence). CDR3 DNA sequence: TGTGCCAGCAGAGAGGGTCGACTAGCGGGGGGGCCGGAGCAGTATTTT. It specifies CASREGRLAGGPEQYF.